This T cell receptor beta chain was obtained from a study of CD8+CD57+ T cells in acquired aplastic anemia. The V and J ends lost 5 bases and 3 bases respectively, with 13 bases between them. CDR1 SGHAT and CDR2 FQDESV come from the germline V gene (reference sequence). The CDR3 consists of 14 residues. The template used for profiling TCR beta VDJ and CDR3 was genomic DNA. TCRdb re-called the reads with MiXCR, one entry per CDR3 protein. The sample holds more than 150,000 distinct CDR3 sequences; 35% to 50% are singletons and the top ten take under 3.5%. The origin of this receptor is a human donor in good health. The chain carries TRBV11-1 and TRBJ1-1; weak D call: TRBD1 (5 bases). The sample taken for sequencing was sorted CD4+, CD8+, or CD8+CD57+ T cells (not recorded which) from PBMCs. The DNA of the CDR3 is TGTGCCAGCAGCGCCGACAGAAGGGACACTGAAGCTTTCTTT. It translates to CASSADRRDTEAFF.